These 5 T cell receptor beta chains originate from one sample sequenced in a study of T cells after somatic rescue of genetic block (dated by TCRdb to 2020 to 2021). The library was obtained by the immunoSEQ multiplex PCR assay. The clones in this table, taken by TCRdb from immuneACCESS, are in-frame only. Not every clone is retained; where verified, under half of the shortfall comes from an unresolved V gene, and the cause of the rest is unknown. In all, the sample holds under 150,000 clones, and around nine tenths of those were seen once. In total, the top ten clones hold around 1.5% of the sample. The specimen was peripheral blood mononuclear cells (PBMCs). Receptor source: a woman between 18 and 30 years old.

The J gene is TRBJ1-3, the V gene TRBV6-4, with D hard to call. V lost 11 bases to trimming and J lost 2 bases, with 13 bases between them. The germline V gene encodes CDR1 MRHNA and CDR2 SNTAGT. The CDR3 consists of 13 residues. The chain's CDR3 is CAGLTGTGNTIYF. The CDR3 coding sequence is TGTGCCGGCTTAACCGGGACTGGAAACACCATATATTTT.

Note on this clone: The germline gene is not matched at one end of the junction; a read error may be the cause. This sequence joins TRBV7-2 and TRBJ2-7; TRBD2 matches at 10 bases. Per the germline V gene, CDR1 is SGHTA and CDR2 is FQGNSA. The CDR3 sequence is 14 residues long. Here the CDR3 reads CASRLAGGTFEQYF. The CDR3 coding sequence is TGTGCCAGCAGGTTAGCGGGGGGTACTTTCGAGCAGTACTTC.

The chain has TRBV28 and TRBJ1-2; D may be TRBD1 (6 bases). The CDR3 sequence is 15 residues long. With 6 bases removed from V and 3 bases from J, the gap between germline ends came to 17 bases. Germline V gene lookup returns CDR1 MDHEN and CDR2 SYDVKM. CDR3 sequence: CASRPGTAGDYGYTF. CDR3 DNA: TGTGCCAGCAGACCCGGGACGGCAGGGGACTATGGCTACACCTTC.

This sequence joins TRBV5-1 and TRBJ2-7; TRBD1 matches 8 bases. CDR1 and CDR2 from the germline V gene are SGHRS and YFSETQ. V lost 3 bases to trimming and J lost 2 bases; unmatched junction nucleotides: 10. The CDR3 is 16 amino acids. DNA for the CDR3: TGCGCCAGCAGCTCCTCCGGGACAGGATTTCCCTACGAGCAGTACTTC. As protein: CASSSSGTGFPYEQYF.

The chain joins TRBV6-5 to TRBJ1-3; D gene unclear. Germline loops: CDR1 MNHEY, CDR2 SVGAGI. The CDR3 consists of 15 residues. Trimming left V 0 bases short and J 4 bases short, with 10 bases between. CDR3 bases: TGTGCCAGCAGTTACTCGAATGTCGAGGGAAACACCATATATTTT. Protein: CASSYSNVEGNTIYF.